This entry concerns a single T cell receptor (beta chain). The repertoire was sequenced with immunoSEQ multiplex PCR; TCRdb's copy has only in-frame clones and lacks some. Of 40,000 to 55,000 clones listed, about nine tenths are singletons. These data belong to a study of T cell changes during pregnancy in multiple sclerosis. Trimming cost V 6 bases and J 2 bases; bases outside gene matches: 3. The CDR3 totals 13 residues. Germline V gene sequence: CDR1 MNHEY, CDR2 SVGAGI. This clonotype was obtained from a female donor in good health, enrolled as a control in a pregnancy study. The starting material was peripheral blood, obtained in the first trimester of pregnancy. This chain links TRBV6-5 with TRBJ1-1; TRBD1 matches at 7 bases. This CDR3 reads CASRGTVNTEAFF. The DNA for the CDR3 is TGTGCCAGCAGGGGGACAGTCAACACTGAAGCTTTCTTT.